This TCR beta chain is drawn from a study of T cells in localized non-small cell lung cancer. The germline V and J ends were trimmed by 6 bases and 2 bases, with 11 bases remaining between them. The CDR3 has 13 residues. CDR1 is KGHSH, CDR2 LQKENI, per germline. The method was immunoSEQ multiplex PCR; TCRdb's version includes in-frame clones alone and lacks a portion of them. The sample holds about 33,000 clones; approximately 90% are singletons and the top ten take 2.1%. The sample here was peripheral blood, taken before any cancer treatment. This chain joins TRBV18 and TRBJ2-7; tentative D call: TRBD1 (5 bases). The receptor was isolated from a female donor older than 55 with stage I lung adenocarcinoma. Here the CDR3 DNA reads TGTGCCAGCTCCCTCGACAGAACCTACGAGCAGTACTTC. Translation gives CASSLDRTYEQYF. The complete variable domain, with remaining parts taken from reference TRBV18 and TRBJ2-7, reads NAGVMQNPRHLVRRRGQEARLRCSPMKGHSHVYWYRQLPEEGLKFMVYLQKENIIDESGMPKERFSAEFPKEGPSILRIQQVVRGDSAAYFCASSLDRTYEQYFGPGTRLTVT.